Below are 19 T cell receptor beta chains sequenced from a single sample in a study of technical replicates of blood from a handful of donors. This table comes from immunoSEQ multiplex PCR, and its TCRdb copy is limited to in-frame clones, with some not included. The sample yields roughly 80,000 clones, 70% to 90% seen once. The sequenced material came from T cells isolated from PBMCs. These receptors were obtained from a human donor in good health.

DNA for the CDR3: TGCGCCAGCAGCTCGGGACAGTCGTCCGAGCAGTACTTC. This encodes CASSSGQSSEQYF. This chain joins TRBV4-3 and TRBJ2-7; 7 bases fit TRBD1. CDR1 LGHNA and CDR2 YSLEER come from the germline V gene. The CDR3 has 13 amino acids. V shed 5 bases and J 6 bases; nucleotides not matched to a gene: 7.

This clone was observed a few times. This chain joins TRBV7-2 and TRBJ1-5, with a possible D match to TRBD1 (6 bases). The CDR3 is made up of 16 amino acids. Germline CDR1 reads SGHTA; CDR2 reads FQGNSA. V lost 1 base, J lost 2 bases, and 12 bases lay in between. The CDR3 region is CASSLVSGAGNQPQHF. The DNA for the CDR3 is TGTGCCAGCAGCTTAGTTTCAGGGGCTGGCAATCAGCCCCAGCATTTT.

This rearrangement joins TRBV4-3 to TRBJ1-2, with a weak D call TRBD1 (5 bases). V gave up 0 bases and J gave up 5 bases, with 16 bases separating them. This CDR3 comprises 16 residues. CDR1 is LGHNA, CDR2 YSLEER, per germline. The CDR3 region is CASSQERGSTLYGYTF. The CDR3 bases are TGCGCCAGCAGCCAAGAAAGGGGCAGTACCCTTTATGGCTACACCTTC.

The genes are TRBV7-9 and TRBJ2-7, with D unresolved. The CDR3 spans 13 residues. Per the germline V gene, CDR1 is SEHNR and CDR2 is FQNEAQ (reference sequence). The ends were cut back, 0 bases at V and 5 bases at J, with 8 bases in the middle. The chain's CDR3 is CASSLAGLHEQYF. The CDR3 DNA is TGTGCCAGCAGCTTAGCTGGGCTCCACGAGCAGTACTTC.

The chain uses TRBV10-1 and TRBJ2-7, with 9 bases identical to TRBD1. Trimming at V came to 8 bases and at J to 0 bases, leaving 11 bases not matched to a gene. From germline, CDR1 is WNHNN and CDR2 SYGVQD (reference sequence). This CDR3 has 16 amino acids. CDR3 nucleotides: TGCGCCAGCCGGGGACAGGGAGATTTTGCCTCCTACGAGCAGTACTTC. It codes for CASRGQGDFASYEQYF.

The chain joins TRBV6-5 to TRBJ2-7; a possible D gene is TRBD2 (5 bases). Trimming cost V 6 bases and J 1 base, with 10 bases left between them. The CDR3 consists of 13 residues. The germline gives CDR1 MNHEY, CDR2 SVGAGI. The CDR3 nucleotides read TGTGCCAGCAGACCGGACTTTTCCTACGAGCAGTACTTC. Translated: CASRPDFSYEQYF.

The V call is TRBV7-3, the J call TRBJ1-2, with no clear D. The germline CDR1 and CDR2 sequences are SGHTA and FQGTGA. Deletions cut 2 bases from V and 0 bases from J, with 10 bases between. The CDR3 has 15 residues. Here the CDR3 DNA reads TGTGCCAGCAGCTTAGCGGCGGGTACTAACTATGGCTACACCTTC. This translates into CASSLAAGTNYGYTF.

This chain links TRBV15 with TRBJ1-2, with TRBD1 identical over 11 bases. CDR1 and CDR2 (germline): LNHNV, YYDKDF (reference sequence). Unmatched junction bases numbered 6, after V lost 1 base and J lost 5 bases. This CDR3 has 16 residues. The CDR3 nucleotides read TGTGCCACCAGCAGAGTTGCGGGACAGGGGGGATATGGCTACACCTTC. Amino acids: CATSRVAGQGGYGYTF.

This chain connects TRBV21-1 to TRBJ2-7; TRBD1 is the table's D call and was not checked against the DNA. TRBV21-1 is a pseudogene. The CDR3 is 14 amino acids. For the CDR3, the DNA is TGTGCCAGCAGCAGGAGACAGGATTACTACGAGCAGTACTTC. Its protein is CASSRRQDYYEQYF.

V and J are TRBV7-9 and TRBJ2-7; 7 nucleotides agree with TRBD1. Per germline, CDR1 SEHNR and CDR2 FQNEAQ (reference sequence). V shed 3 bases, J shed 5 bases, and the junction held 13 bases outside the gene matches. This CDR3 has 16 residues. The CDR3 sequence: CASSFPTGPPPNEQYF. The CDR3 DNA reads TGTGCCAGCAGCTTTCCGACAGGGCCCCCCCCCAACGAGCAGTACTTC.

V and J are TRBV5-4 and TRBJ1-4; weak D call: TRBD1 (6 bases). The V and J ends lost 5 bases and 8 bases respectively, with 22 bases between them. This CDR3 comprises 16 residues. Germline-derived CDR1 and CDR2 are SGHNT and YYREEE (reference sequence). The CDR3 spells CASRETPGQLAEKLFF. The CDR3 DNA sequence: TGTGCCAGCAGAGAGACACCGGGACAACTGGCAGAAAAACTGTTTTTT.

The chain recombines TRBV25-1 with TRBJ2-7; possibly TRBD1 for D (6 bases). With 4 bases removed from V and 2 bases from J, the gap between germline ends came to 18 bases. Germline CDR1 reads MGHDK; CDR2 reads SYGVNS. The CDR3 contains 16 residues. This chain's CDR3 is CASSGFGGTKAYEQYF. The CDR3 DNA sequence: TGTGCCAGCAGTGGATTTGGGGGCACAAAAGCCTACGAGCAGTACTTC.

V is TRBV28 and J is TRBJ2-7; 9 nucleotides match TRBD2. This CDR3 has 15 residues. Losses at the gene ends were 7 bases for V and 1 base for J; bases not matched to a gene: 8. Germline CDR1 reads MDHEN; CDR2 reads SYDVKM. The CDR3 is CASTDPGLASYEQYF. In DNA form, the CDR3 reads TGTGCCAGCACCGATCCGGGACTAGCTTCCTACGAGCAGTACTTC.

The chain carries TRBV30 and TRBJ2-3; weak D call: TRBD2 (5 bases). The CDR3 is 17 amino acids. The V gene's germline CDR1 is GTSNPN and CDR2 SVGIG (reference sequence). V was cut by 1 base and J by 0 bases, with 17 bases left in between. This CDR3 is CAWSGGSSYGSTDTQYF. The CDR3 bases are TGTGCCTGGAGTGGTGGGAGCTCCTATGGTAGCACAGATACGCAGTATTTT.

V and J are TRBV7-9 and TRBJ2-2; 9 bases are shared with TRBD1. Germline CDR1 reads SEHNR; CDR2 reads FQNEAQ (reference sequence). The V and J ends lost 6 bases and 5 bases, in that order; junction bases with no gene match: 4. The CDR3 is 14 residues long. The CDR3 DNA is TGTGCCAGCAGTGAGACAGGGGGAACCGGGGAGCTGTTTTTT. This translates into CASSETGGTGELFF. Filled out from reference TRBV7-9 and TRBJ2-2, the complete variable domain reads DTGVSQNPRHKITKRGQNVTFRCDPISEHNRLYWYRQTLGQGPEFLTYFQNEAQLEKSRLLSDRFSAERPKGSFSTLEIQRTEQGDSAMYLCASSETGGTGELFFGEGSRLTVL.

V and J are TRBV6-6 and TRBJ1-2, with no clear D. The germline gives CDR1 MNHNY, CDR2 SVGAGI (reference sequence). There are 13 residues in the CDR3. The ends were cut back, 6 bases at V and 3 bases at J, with 11 bases in the middle. CDR3 protein: CASRIDGYYGYTF. The DNA of the CDR3 is TGTGCCAGCAGAATAGACGGGTACTATGGCTACACCTTC.

CDR3 coding DNA: TGTGCCAGCAGCGCCTCTGGGGGCCCGCTATACGAGCAGTACTTC. This translates into CASSASGGPLYEQYF. The chain employs TRBV9 and TRBJ2-7; weak D call: TRBD1 (6 bases). Deletions cut 3 bases from V and 4 bases from J, with 17 bases between. This CDR3 comprises 15 residues. Germline V gene lookup returns CDR1 SGDLS and CDR2 YYNGEE.

The chain has TRBV27 and TRBJ1-2; 7 nucleotides line up with TRBD1. The CDR3 covers 16 residues. J was trimmed by 2 bases and V by 5 bases; bases with no gene match: 11. In germline, CDR1 is MNHEY, CDR2 SMNVEV (reference sequence). The CDR3 loop is CASSRRYRDSNYGYTF. As DNA, the CDR3 is TGTGCCAGCAGTCGACGGTACCGGGACAGCAACTATGGCTACACCTTC.

The V and J genes are TRBV7-6 and TRBJ2-3; TRBD2 aligns across 11 bases. CDR3 size: 17 residues. Germline CDR1 reads SGHVS; CDR2 reads FNYEAQ. V was clipped by 5 bases and J by 1 base; unmatched bases: 8. Here the CDR3 reads CASSPRLAGSGTDTQYF. CDR3 DNA: TGTGCCAGCAGCCCCCGACTAGCGGGAAGCGGCACAGATACGCAGTATTTT. The full variable domain, with the rest looked up from reference TRBV7-6 and TRBJ2-3, is GAGVSQSPRYKVTKRGQDVALRCDPISGHVSLYWYRQALGQGPEFLTYFNYEAQQDKSGLPNDRFSAERPEGSISTLTIQRTEQRDSAMYRCASSPRLAGSGTDTQYFGPGTRLTVL.